This TCR beta chain originates from a study of identifying expanded T cells in peripheral blood. Points from the study as a whole: Across healthy donors, higher total template counts meant significantly greater approximately two-week count variance. About 1.3 clones differed between technical replicates, versus about 15 and 19 over time.

Collection occurred without any documented infections or immune events in donors. TCRdb's table, derived via immunoSEQ multiplex PCR, lists solely in-frame clones and lacks some. The repertoire consists of approximately 90,000 clones, with almost 90% occurring once and the leading ten covering about 3.9%. About this clone itself: Its antigen is unknown.

The V end lost 4 bases, the J end lost 7 bases, and 16 bases lay between the germline ends. The CDR3 has 14 residues. Germline CDR1 and CDR2: LGHNA and YNFKEQ. This TCR was recovered from a person aged 18-70 years in good health. Sequencing was performed on blood. The rearrangement links TRBV4-2 to TRBJ1-2; D possibly corresponds to TRBD1 (6 bases). CDR3 DNA sequence: TGTGCCAGCAGCCGGGGGCAGGAAAAAGGTGGCTACACCTTC. Protein product: CASSRGQEKGGYTF.